The following is a T cell receptor (beta chain) sequence with its context. Likely shared infections and vaccines: all three twin pairs were reared together. TCRdb re-analysed the 5' RACE reads in MiXCR, keeping a single row per CDR3 protein. The sample holds roughly 380,000 distinct CDR3 sequences, approximately 30% seen once. The CDR3 totals 14 residues. Germline V gene sequence: CDR1 LNHDA, CDR2 SQIVND (reference sequence). V was trimmed by 7 bases and J by 3 bases, leaving 15 bases between them. These data come from a study of identical twins' blood T cells. The TCR sequence derives from a woman aged 18 to 55 in good health. The material sequenced was PBMCs. The rearrangement uses TRBV19 and TRBJ1-1; D is uncertain. The CDR3, as DNA: TGTGCCAGTACCCTATGCCCGGGCTACACTGAAGCTTTCTTT. It specifies CASTLCPGYTEAFF. Combining the CDR3 with reference TRBV19 and TRBJ1-1 gives the whole variable domain DGGITQSPKYLFRKEGQNVTLSCEQNLNHDAMYWYRQDPGQGLRLIYYSQIVNDFQKGDIAEGYSVSREKKESFPLTVTSAQKNPTAFYLCASTLCPGYTEAFFGQGTRLTVV.